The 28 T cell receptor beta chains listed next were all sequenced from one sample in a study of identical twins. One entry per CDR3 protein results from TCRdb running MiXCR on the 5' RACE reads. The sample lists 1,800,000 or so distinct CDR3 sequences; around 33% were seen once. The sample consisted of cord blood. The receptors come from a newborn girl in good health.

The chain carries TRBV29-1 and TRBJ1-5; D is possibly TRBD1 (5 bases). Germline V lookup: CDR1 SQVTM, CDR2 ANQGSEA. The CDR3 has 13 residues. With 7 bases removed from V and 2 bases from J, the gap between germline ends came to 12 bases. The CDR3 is CSEGRGGNQPQHF. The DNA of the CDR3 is TGCAGCGAGGGTAGAGGGGGCAATCAGCCCCAGCATTTT.

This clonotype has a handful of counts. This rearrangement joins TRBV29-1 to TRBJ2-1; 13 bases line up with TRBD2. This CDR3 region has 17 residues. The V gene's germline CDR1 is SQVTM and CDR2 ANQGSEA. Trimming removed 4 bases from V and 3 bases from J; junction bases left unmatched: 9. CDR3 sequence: CSVVLAGGPPLYNEQFF. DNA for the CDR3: TGCAGCGTTGTACTAGCGGGGGGGCCCCCTCTCTACAATGAGCAGTTCTTC.

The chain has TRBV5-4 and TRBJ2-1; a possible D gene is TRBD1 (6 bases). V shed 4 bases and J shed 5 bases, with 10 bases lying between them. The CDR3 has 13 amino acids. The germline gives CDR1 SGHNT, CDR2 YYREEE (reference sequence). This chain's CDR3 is CASSPDRNNEQFF. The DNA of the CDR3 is TGTGCCAGCAGCCCGGACAGAAACAATGAGCAGTTCTTC.

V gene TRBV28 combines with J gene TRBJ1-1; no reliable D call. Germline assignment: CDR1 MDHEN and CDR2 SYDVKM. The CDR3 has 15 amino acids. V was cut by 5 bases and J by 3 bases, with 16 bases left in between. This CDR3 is CASSPFGRPYTEAFF. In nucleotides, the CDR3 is TGTGCCAGCAGTCCCTTCGGGAGGCCCTACACTGAAGCTTTCTTT.

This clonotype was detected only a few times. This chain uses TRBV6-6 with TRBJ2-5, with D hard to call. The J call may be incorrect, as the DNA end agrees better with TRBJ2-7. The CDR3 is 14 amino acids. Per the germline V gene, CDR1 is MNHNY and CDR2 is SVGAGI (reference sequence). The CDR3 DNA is TGTGCCAGCAGTTACTCGTCCTTCGGGTACGAGCAGTACTTC. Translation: CASSYSSFGYEQYF.

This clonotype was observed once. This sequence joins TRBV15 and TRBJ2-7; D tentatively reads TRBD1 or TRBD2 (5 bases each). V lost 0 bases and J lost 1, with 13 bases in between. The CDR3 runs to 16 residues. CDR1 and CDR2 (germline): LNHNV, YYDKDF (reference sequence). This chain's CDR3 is CATSREGTGPSYEQYF. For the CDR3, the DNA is TGTGCCACCAGCAGAGAAGGGACGGGGCCTTCCTACGAGCAGTACTTC.

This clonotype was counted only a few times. The CDR3 is CASSPDSTDIQYF. The CDR3 DNA is TGCGCCAGCAGCCCCGACAGTACGGACATTCAGTACTTC. The J gene is TRBJ2-4, the V gene TRBV5-1; TRBD1 is a possible D gene (5 bases). This CDR3 is 13 amino acids long. The ends were cut back, 4 bases at V and 8 bases at J, with 13 bases in the middle. In germline, CDR1 is SGHRS, CDR2 YFSETQ. Variable domain in full (rest from reference TRBV5-1 and TRBJ2-4): KAGVTQTPRYLIKTRGQQVTLSCSPISGHRSVSWYQQTPGQGLQFLFEYFSETQRNKGNFPGRFSGRQFSNSRSEMNVSTLELGDSALYLCASSPDSTDIQYFGAGTRLSVL.

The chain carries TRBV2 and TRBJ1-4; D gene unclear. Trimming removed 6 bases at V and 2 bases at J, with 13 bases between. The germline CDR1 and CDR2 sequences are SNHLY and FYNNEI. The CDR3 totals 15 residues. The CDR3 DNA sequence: TGTGCCAGCAGGGACCGGGGAGGGACTAATGAAAAACTGTTTTTT. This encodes CASRDRGGTNEKLFF.

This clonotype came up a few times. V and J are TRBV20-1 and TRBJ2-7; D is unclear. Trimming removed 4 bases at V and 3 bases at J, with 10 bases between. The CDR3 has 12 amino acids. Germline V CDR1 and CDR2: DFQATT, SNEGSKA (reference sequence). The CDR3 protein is CSAISVGYEQYF. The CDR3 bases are TGCAGTGCTATTTCCGTCGGCTACGAGCAGTACTTC.

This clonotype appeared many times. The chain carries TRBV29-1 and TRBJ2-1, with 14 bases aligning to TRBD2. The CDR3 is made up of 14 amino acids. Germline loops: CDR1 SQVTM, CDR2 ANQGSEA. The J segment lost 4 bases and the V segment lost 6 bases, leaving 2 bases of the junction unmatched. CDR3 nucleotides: TGCAGCGTACGACTAGCGGGAGGGTACAATGAGCAGTTCTTC. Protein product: CSVRLAGGYNEQFF.

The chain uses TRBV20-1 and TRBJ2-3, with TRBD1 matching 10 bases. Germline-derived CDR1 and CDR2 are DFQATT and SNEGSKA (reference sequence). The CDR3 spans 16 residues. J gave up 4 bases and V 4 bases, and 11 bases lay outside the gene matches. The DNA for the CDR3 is TGCAGTGCTACCCACCGGGACAGGGGAGATCCAGATACGCAGTATTTT. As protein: CSATHRDRGDPDTQYF.

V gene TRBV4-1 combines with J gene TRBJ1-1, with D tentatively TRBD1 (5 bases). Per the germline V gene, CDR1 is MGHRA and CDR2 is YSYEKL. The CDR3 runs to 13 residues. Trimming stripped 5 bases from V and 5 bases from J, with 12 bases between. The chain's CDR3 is CASSERRGTEAFF. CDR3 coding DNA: TGCGCCAGCAGCGAGCGGCGGGGGACTGAAGCTTTCTTT.

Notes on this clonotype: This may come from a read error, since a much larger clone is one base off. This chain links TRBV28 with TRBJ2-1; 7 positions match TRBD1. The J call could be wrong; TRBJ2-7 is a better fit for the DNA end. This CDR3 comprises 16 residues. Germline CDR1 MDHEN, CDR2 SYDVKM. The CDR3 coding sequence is TGTGCCAGCAGTTTAGGCGGACAGGTCTCCTACAATGAGCAGTACTTC. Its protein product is CASSLGGQVSYNEQYF.

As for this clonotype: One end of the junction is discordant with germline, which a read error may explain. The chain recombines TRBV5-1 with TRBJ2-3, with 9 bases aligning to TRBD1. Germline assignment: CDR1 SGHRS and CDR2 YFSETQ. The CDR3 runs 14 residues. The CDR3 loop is CASHGTGHTGTQYF. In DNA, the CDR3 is TGCGCCAGCCACGGGACAGGGCACACAGGTACGCAGTATTTT.

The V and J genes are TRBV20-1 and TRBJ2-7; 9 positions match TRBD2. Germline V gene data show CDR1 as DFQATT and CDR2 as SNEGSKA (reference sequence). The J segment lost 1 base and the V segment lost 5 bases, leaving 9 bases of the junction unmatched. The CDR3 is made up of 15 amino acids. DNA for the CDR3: TGCAGTGCTCTATTTAGCGGGGGCCCTTCCTACGAGCAGTACTTC. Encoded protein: CSALFSGGPSYEQYF.

The CDR3 spells CASSRFGRTHNYGYTF. The CDR3 region has the DNA TGTGCCAGCAGCCGCTTTGGGCGGACCCATAACTATGGCTACACCTTC. The rearrangement joins TRBV5-6 to TRBJ1-2; D call uncertain. Germline V gives CDR1 SGHDT, CDR2 YYEEEE. This CDR3 has 16 residues. V was pared by 4 bases and J by 1 base, with 17 bases between.

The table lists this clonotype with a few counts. The CDR3: CASSRDRGLSGANVLTF. The CDR3, as DNA: TGTGCCAGCAGCCGGGACCGGGGACTCTCTGGGGCCAACGTCCTGACTTTC. The rearrangement uses TRBV3-1 and TRBJ2-6; D perhaps matches TRBD2 (6 bases). The germline CDR1 and CDR2 sequences are LGHDT and YNNKEL (reference sequence). The CDR3 loop spans 17 amino acids. The V and J ends lost 4 bases and 0 bases respectively, with 13 bases between them.

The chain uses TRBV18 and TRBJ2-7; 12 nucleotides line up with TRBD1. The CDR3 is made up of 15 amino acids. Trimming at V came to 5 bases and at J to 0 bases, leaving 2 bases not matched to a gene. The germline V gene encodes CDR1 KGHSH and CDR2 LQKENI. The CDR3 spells CASSAGQGASYEQYF. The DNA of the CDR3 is TGTGCCAGCTCAGCGGGACAGGGGGCCTCCTACGAGCAGTACTTC.

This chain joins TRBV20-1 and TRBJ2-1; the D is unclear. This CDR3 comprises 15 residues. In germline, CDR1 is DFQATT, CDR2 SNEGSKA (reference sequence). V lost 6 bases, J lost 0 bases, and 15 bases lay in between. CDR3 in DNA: TGCAGTGCCGTCGAAGACAACTCCTCCTACAATGAGCAGTTCTTC. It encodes CSAVEDNSSYNEQFF.

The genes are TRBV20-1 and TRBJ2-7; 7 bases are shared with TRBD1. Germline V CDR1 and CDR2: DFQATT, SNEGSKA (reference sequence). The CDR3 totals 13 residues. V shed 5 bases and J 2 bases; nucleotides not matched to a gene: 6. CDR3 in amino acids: CSAPGQTTYEQYF. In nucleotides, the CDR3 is TGCAGTGCTCCGGGACAGACCACCTACGAGCAGTACTTC.

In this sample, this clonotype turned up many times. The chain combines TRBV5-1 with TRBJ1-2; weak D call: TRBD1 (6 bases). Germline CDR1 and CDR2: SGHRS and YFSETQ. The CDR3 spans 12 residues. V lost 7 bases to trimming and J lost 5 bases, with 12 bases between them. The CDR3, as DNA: TGCGCCAGCCGCTCAGGGGTTTATGGCTACACCTTC. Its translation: CASRSGVYGYTF. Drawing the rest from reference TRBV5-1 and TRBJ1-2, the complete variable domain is KAGVTQTPRYLIKTRGQQVTLSCSPISGHRSVSWYQQTPGQGLQFLFEYFSETQRNKGNFPGRFSGRQFSNSRSEMNVSTLELGDSALYLCASRSGVYGYTFGSGTRLTVV.

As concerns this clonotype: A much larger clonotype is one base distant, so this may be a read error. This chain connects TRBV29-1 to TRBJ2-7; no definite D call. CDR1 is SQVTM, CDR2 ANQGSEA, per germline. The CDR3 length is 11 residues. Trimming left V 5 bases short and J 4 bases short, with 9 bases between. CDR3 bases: TGCAGCGTTTTGAGCGCGTACGAGCAGTACTTC. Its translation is CSVLSAYEQYF.

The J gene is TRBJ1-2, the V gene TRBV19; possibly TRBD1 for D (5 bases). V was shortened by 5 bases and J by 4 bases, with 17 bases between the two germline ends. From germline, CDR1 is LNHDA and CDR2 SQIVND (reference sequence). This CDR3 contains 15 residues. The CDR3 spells CASSLKERGTYGYTF. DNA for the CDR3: TGTGCCAGTAGTCTCAAGGAACGGGGGACCTATGGCTACACCTTC.

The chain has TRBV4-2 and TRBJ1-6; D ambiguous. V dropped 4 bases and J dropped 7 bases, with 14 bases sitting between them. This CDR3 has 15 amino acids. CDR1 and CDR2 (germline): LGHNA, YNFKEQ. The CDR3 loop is CASSPPRGDNSPLHF. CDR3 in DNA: TGTGCCAGCAGCCCACCCCGGGGAGACAATTCACCCCTCCACTTT.

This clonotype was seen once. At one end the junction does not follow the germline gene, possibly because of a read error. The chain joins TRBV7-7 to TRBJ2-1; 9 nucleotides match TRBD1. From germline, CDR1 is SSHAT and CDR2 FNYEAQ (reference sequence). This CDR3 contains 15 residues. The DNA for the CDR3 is TGTGCTAGCAGCTTAGCAGGGACAGGGCAGGTTGAGCAGTTCTTC. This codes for CASSLAGTGQVEQFF.

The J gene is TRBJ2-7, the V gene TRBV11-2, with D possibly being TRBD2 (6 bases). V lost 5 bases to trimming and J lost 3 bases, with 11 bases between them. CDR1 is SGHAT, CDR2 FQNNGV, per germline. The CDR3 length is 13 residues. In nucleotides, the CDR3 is TGTGCCAGCAGCGCCACGACTAGCTACGAGCAGTACTTC. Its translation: CASSATTSYEQYF.

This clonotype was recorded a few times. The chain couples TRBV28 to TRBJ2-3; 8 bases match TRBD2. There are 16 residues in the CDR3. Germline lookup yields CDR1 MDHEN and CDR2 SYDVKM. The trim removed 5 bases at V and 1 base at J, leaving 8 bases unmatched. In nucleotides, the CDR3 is TGTGCCAGCAGTAGGGTTAGCGGGATCGGCACAGATACGCAGTATTTT. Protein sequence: CASSRVSGIGTDTQYF. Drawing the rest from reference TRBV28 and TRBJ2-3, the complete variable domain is DVKVTQSSRYLVKRTGEKVFLECVQDMDHENMFWYRQDPGLGLRLIYFSYDVKMKEKGDIPEGYSVSREKKERFSLILESASTNQTSMYLCASSRVSGIGTDTQYFGPGTRLTVL.

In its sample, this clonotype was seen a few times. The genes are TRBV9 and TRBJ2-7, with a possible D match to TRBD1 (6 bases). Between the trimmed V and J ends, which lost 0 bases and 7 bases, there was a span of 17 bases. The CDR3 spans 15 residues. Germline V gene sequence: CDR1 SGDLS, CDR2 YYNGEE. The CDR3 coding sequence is TGTGCCAGCAGCGTAGGAAGGGGGTGGGACAATGAGCAGTACTTC. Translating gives CASSVGRGWDNEQYF.